This T cell receptor (beta chain) was captured by sequencing in a study of T cell responses to AZD1222 COVID-19 vaccine. Libraries were prepared by immunoSEQ multiplex PCR; TCRdb keeps only in-frame clonotypes and omits some of them. The data contain some 60,000 clones, 60% to 85% of them singletons. Notes on the study in general: The number of AZD1222 recipients seropositive at baseline was only 5 to 7. It was only after the peak T cell response that any repertoires were sampled.

Pooled together were second doses at about 4 or about 12 weeks. Of note for this clone: Its specificity is not known.

V gave up 2 bases and J gave up 1 base, with 5 bases separating them. CDR1 and CDR2 from the germline V gene are MNHEY and SVGAGI. The CDR3 is made up of 13 amino acids. This TCR came from an adult who received the AZD1222 COVID-19 vaccine. The chain is built from TRBV6-5 and TRBJ1-1; D is unclear. The source was peripheral blood, collected 28 days after the second AZD1222 dose. CDR3 residues: CASSYGGNTEAFF. CDR3 DNA sequence: TGTGCCAGCAGTTACGGCGGGAACACTGAAGCTTTCTTT.